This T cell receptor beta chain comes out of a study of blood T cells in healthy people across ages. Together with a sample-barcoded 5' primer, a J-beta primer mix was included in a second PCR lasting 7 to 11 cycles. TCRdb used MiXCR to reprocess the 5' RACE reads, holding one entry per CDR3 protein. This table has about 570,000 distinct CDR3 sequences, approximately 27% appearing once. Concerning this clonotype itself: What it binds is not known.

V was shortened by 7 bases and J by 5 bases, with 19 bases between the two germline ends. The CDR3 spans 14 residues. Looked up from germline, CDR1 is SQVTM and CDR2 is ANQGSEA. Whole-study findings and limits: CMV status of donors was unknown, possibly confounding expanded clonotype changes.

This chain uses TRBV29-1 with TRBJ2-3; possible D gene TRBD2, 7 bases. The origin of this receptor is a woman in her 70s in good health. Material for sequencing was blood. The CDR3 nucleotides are TGCAGCGCCTCTATAGGGGGGGCGGGAGATACGCAGTATTTT. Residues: CSASIGGAGDTQYF.